Detailed here is one T cell receptor beta chain. It has no known antigen specificity. The sample holds no much larger clone one base away, and base qualities are not on file. This specimen belongs to a study of blood T cell repertoires in COVID-19 (dated by TCRdb to 2020 to 2022). In terms of the full investigation: Samples covering the acute and convalescent phases of COVID-19 were provided by collaborators in the United States, Italy and Spain. The prospective study material was composed of cDNA or gDNA derived from T cells, B-cell-depleted T cells, or PBMCs. Deeply sampled blood TCRbeta repertoires from subjects exposed to, actively infected with, or recovered from COVID-19 were included in the dataset. A freely available public database, intended as a resource for researchers studying the immune response to SARS-CoV-2, is where the repertoires were released. The samples were drawn from two sources: the first 160 participants of the ongoing ImmuneRACE study, and about 1,300 subjects contributed by 6 global collaborators. Nearly every sample came with metadata listing a de-identified subject ID, COVID-19 status, age in years and sex. HLA class I and class II types, where available, came from metadata supplied by the sample provider rather than from assay-based typing. The paper as a whole reports these results and caveats: The amount of clinical and demographic metadata varied by source and participant and was provided uncurated.

TCRbeta CDR3 regions were amplified from genomic DNA by means of the immunoSEQ Assay, a bias-controlled multiplex PCR. Processing in the source paper ran as follows. The number of nucleated cells in each sample was estimated by amplification of reference gene primers within the assay. To quantify the absolute abundance of each unique TCRbeta CDR3 rearrangement, sequence reads were collapsed and filtered. For each sample, productive Simpson clonality was calculated as the square root of Simpson's diversity index over productive rearrangements. In TCRdb, the immuneACCESS table is reduced to in-frame sequences with V and J assigned. These tables do not hold every clone; where another copy was compared, an unresolved V gene accounts for under half, and the others remain unexplained. The D gene and trimming were derived from the DNA, and the V and J assignments and clone size from that table. The table for this sample lists 100,000 to 150,000 clones; around 89% of them were counted only once. The ten largest make up roughly 3.9% of the sample.

One collaborating source in Seattle enrolled patients during active infection and followed them longitudinally through the course of disease. The collaborating institutions used their own protocols to collect whole blood in K2EDTA tubes. For TCRbeta analysis, collaborator samples were shipped as frozen whole blood, as isolated PBMCs, or as DNA extracted from either sample type. The CDR3 has 15 amino acids, counting the end cysteine and phenylalanine. CDR3 DNA only is kept here, 45 bases in frame from base 1. The germline V gene (reference sequence) supplies CDR1 SGHKS and CDR2 YYEKEE. At the junction V is shortened by 2 bases and J by 2 bases; bases outside the gene matches: 5.

The chain uses TRBV5-5 and TRBJ1-2; TRBD1 fits 8 bases in the junction. The sequence derives from a man aged 55 to 70 with COVID-19, enrolled during active disease. Sequencing input: peripheral blood. The nucleotide sequence reads TGTGCCAGCAGCTTTCAGGGACAGGAGAACTATGGCTACACCTTC. Its protein is CASSFQGQENYGYTF.